Listed below are T cell receptor beta chains from one sample, sequenced in a study of blood T cell repertoires in COVID-19. Measured with immunoSEQ multiplex PCR; TCRdb has only the in-frame clones, and not every one. The sample holds about 250,000 clones, just under 85% seen once. The source material was peripheral blood. These receptors were obtained from a woman aged 60 to 75 with active or convalescent COVID-19. Both conserved end residues are part of each CDR3. D genes are given only for firm matches. Size values are once, few and many counts, or a class for expanded clones, and some rows have none.

>TRBV5-1|TRBJ2-3|TRBD2|NA
CASSDGTSGTDTQYF
TGCGCCAGCAGCGACGGGACTAGCGGCACAGATACGCAGTATTTT
>TRBV10-1|TRBJ2-1|NA|NA
CASRPDSGIGMGQFF
TGCGCCAGCAGGCCGGACAGCGGGATCGGGATGGGCCAGTTCTTC
>TRBV6-5|TRBJ1-6|NA|once
CATLGGESYNSPLHF
TGTGCCACCCTTGGAGGGGAATCGTATAATTCACCCCTCCACTTT
>TRBV27|TRBJ1-1|TRBD1|few
CASSPIYRGRRNTEAFF
TGTGCCAGCAGTCCTATCTACAGGGGGCGGAGGAACACTGAAGCTTTCTTT
>TRBV2|TRBJ2-3|TRBD2|NA
CASSDAGGEDTQYF
TGTGCCAGCAGTGATGCGGGAGGGGAGGATACGCAGTATTTT
>TRBV5-5|TRBJ2-1|TRBD1|NA
CASSLGQGYNEQFF
TGTGCCAGCAGCTTGGGACAGGGGTACAATGAGCAGTTCTTC
>TRBV11-2|TRBJ1-3|NA|NA
CASSLVGGSYSGNTIYF
TGTGCCAGCAGCTTAGTAGGCGGCAGCTACTCTGGAAACACCATATATTTT
>TRBV9|TRBJ2-6|NA|NA
CASSGPTGSSGANVLTF
TGTGCCAGCAGCGGACCCACGGGGAGCTCTGGGGCCAACGTCCTGACTTTC
>TRBV19|TRBJ2-1|TRBD2|NA
CASSVASGSSYNEQFF
TGTGCCAGTAGTGTAGCTAGCGGTTCGTCCTACAATGAGCAGTTCTTC
>TRBV27|TRBJ1-1|NA|NA
CASSFRGTEAFF
TGTGCCAGCAGTTTCCGGGGGACTGAAGCTTTCTTT
>TRBV7-6|TRBJ2-2|NA|once
CASSLASSYTGELFF
TGTGCCAGCAGCTTAGCATCTAGCTACACCGGGGAGCTGTTTTTT
>TRBV18|TRBJ1-5|NA|once
CASSPTGNQPQHF
TGTGCCAGCTCACCCACAGGGAACCAGCCCCAGCATTTT
>TRBV19|TRBJ2-2|NA|few
CASIEGAENTGELFF
TGTGCCAGTATCGAAGGGGCAGAAAACACCGGGGAGCTGTTTTTT
>TRBV30|TRBJ1-1|TRBD1|NA
CAWSLGQGADLSTEAFF
TGTGCCTGGAGTTTGGGACAGGGGGCTGATCTTTCCACTGAAGCTTTCTTT
>TRBV27|TRBJ2-2|NA|NA
CASSHSLKGELFF
TGTGCCAGCAGTCACTCCCTTAAGGGGGAGCTGTTTTTT
>TRBV10-3|TRBJ2-3|NA|NA
CATAGSSANTDTQYF
TGTGCCACCGCTGGGTCTAGCGCGAACACAGATACGCAGTATTTT
>TRBV14|TRBJ1-3|NA|NA
CASSQVGGPGNTIYF
TGTGCCAGCAGCCAAGTAGGGGGACCTGGAAACACCATATATTTT
>TRBV7-8|TRBJ1-2|NA|NA
CASSSPDGYTF
TGTGCCAGCAGCTCCCCGGATGGCTACACCTTC
>TRBV7-9|TRBJ2-2|NA|NA
CASSLANTNTGELFF
TGTGCCAGCAGCTTAGCGAACACGAACACCGGGGAGCTGTTTTTT
>TRBV25-1|TRBJ2-1|NA|once
CASSAAGTPGQFF
TGTGCCAGCAGTGCGGCAGGCACCCCTGGGCAGTTCTTC
>TRBV28|TRBJ1-1|TRBD1|NA
CASSPTRTGRTEAFF
TGTGCCAGCAGCCCCACCCGGACAGGGAGGACTGAAGCTTTCTTT
>TRBV6-1|TRBJ1-6|NA|NA
CASSEDSPYNSPLHF
TGTGCCAGCAGTGAAGACAGCCCCTATAATTCACCCCTCCACTTT
>TRBV5-6|TRBJ2-3|TRBD2|NA
CASTSGGRITDTQYF
TGTGCCAGCACTTCGGGCGGGAGGATCACAGATACGCAGTATTTT
>TRBV3-1/TRBV3-2|TRBJ2-1|TRBD2|NA
CASSQSERGFDEQFF
TGTGCCAGCAGCCAATCCGAGCGGGGGTTTGATGAGCAGTTCTTC
>TRBV11-2|TRBJ1-1|TRBD1|NA
CASSSGQGQGTEAFF
TGTGCCAGCAGCTCCGGACAGGGGCAAGGCACTGAAGCTTTCTTT
>TRBV6-5|TRBJ2-5|TRBD2|NA
CASKIAGGPQETQYF
TGTGCCAGCAAGATAGCGGGAGGGCCTCAAGAGACCCAGTACTTC
>TRBV19|TRBJ2-6|NA|NA
CASRLNSGANVLTF
TGTGCCAGTAGGTTAAACTCTGGGGCCAACGTCCTGACTTTC
>TRBV28|TRBJ2-6|NA|NA
CASSSLQGANVLTF
TGTGCCAGCAGTTCCCTACAGGGGGCCAACGTCCTGACTTTC
>TRBV11-3|TRBJ1-3|NA|NA
CASSALQVDSGNTIYF
TGTGCCAGCAGCGCACTACAGGTTGACTCTGGAAACACCATATATTTT
>TRBV14|TRBJ2-5|TRBD1|once
CASSQARDRYQETQYF
TGTGCCAGCAGCCAAGCCCGGGACAGGTACCAAGAGACCCAGTACTTC
>TRBV15|TRBJ1-5|NA|NA
CATSRGTARGNQPQHF
TGTGCCACCAGCAGAGGGACAGCTCGGGGCAATCAGCCCCAGCATTTT
>TRBV11-3|TRBJ2-3|TRBD2|NA
CASPSTGQGLNTDTQYF
TGTGCCAGCCCTTCAACTGGCCAGGGACTAAACACAGATACGCAGTATTTT
>TRBV3-1/TRBV3-2|TRBJ1-6|TRBD1|few
CASSRADRAVSSPLHF
TGTGCCAGCAGCCGAGCTGACAGGGCCGTTAGCTCACCCCTCCACTTT
>TRBV6-4|TRBJ2-3|TRBD2|NA
CASRPSGDTDTQYF
TGTGCCAGCAGACCTAGCGGCGACACAGATACGCAGTATTTT
>TRBV19|TRBJ1-1|NA|NA
CASSMGPMNTEAFF
TGTGCCAGTAGTATGGGCCCCATGAACACTGAAGCTTTCTTT
>TRBV6-1|TRBJ1-1|NA|NA
CASSEAYLRQVGNTEAFF
TGTGCCAGCAGTGAAGCCTACCTCCGACAGGTGGGGAACACTGAAGCTTTCTTT
>TRBV7-8|TRBJ2-3|NA|NA
CASSSSVRVPDTQYF
TGTGCCAGCAGCTCAAGCGTACGTGTCCCAGATACGCAGTATTTT
>TRBV30|TRBJ1-2|NA|NA
CAWTSPGRANYGYTF
TGTGCCTGGACCTCCCCAGGGCGAGCTAACTATGGCTACACCTTC
>TRBV2|TRBJ2-5|NA|NA
CASSGDDQETQYF
TGTGCCAGCTCAGGGGACGATCAAGAGACCCAGTACTTC
>TRBV28|TRBJ1-2|NA|NA
CASSPSNTYGYTF
TGTGCCAGCAGTCCATCTAATACCTATGGCTACACCTTC
>TRBV11-2|TRBJ1-5|NA|NA
CASSSGHNSNQPQHF
TGTGCCAGCAGCTCGGGACATAATAGCAATCAGCCCCAGCATTTT
>TRBV6-1|TRBJ2-1|TRBD2|NA
CASSEALAGGPDEQFF
TGTGCCAGCAGTGAAGCCCTAGCGGGAGGGCCGGATGAGCAGTTCTTC
>TRBV28|TRBJ1-4|NA|once
CASSLREKLFF
TGTGCCAGCAGTCTACGTGAAAAACTGTTTTTT
>TRBV30|TRBJ1-4|NA|NA
CAWTGNEKLFF
TGTGCCTGGACCGGGAACGAAAAACTGTTTTTT
>TRBV7-2|TRBJ1-5|TRBD1|NA
CASSFNDRVGNQPQHF
TGTGCCAGCAGCTTCAACGACAGGGTAGGCAATCAGCCCCAGCATTTT
>TRBV29-1|TRBJ2-1|NA|NA
CSVEDGSHNEQFF
TGCAGCGTTGAGGACGGGAGCCACAATGAGCAGTTCTTC
>TRBV3-1/TRBV3-2|TRBJ1-2|NA|NA
CASSQDPVYYGYTF
TGTGCCAGCAGCCAAGATCCGGTTTACTATGGCTACACCTTC
>TRBV2|TRBJ2-3|TRBD1|NA
CASRSRDRGLTDTQYF
TGTGCCAGCAGGTCCCGGGACAGGGGTTTGACAGATACGCAGTATTTT
>TRBV11-3|TRBJ1-1|NA|NA
CASSLGPGNMNTEAFF
TGTGCCAGCAGCTTAGGGCCCGGGAACATGAACACTGAAGCTTTCTTT
>TRBV18|TRBJ1-2|TRBD1|NA
CASSPLTGGSGGYTF
TGTGCCAGCTCACCGCTTACAGGGGGCTCGGGTGGCTACACCTTC
>TRBV30|TRBJ1-5|NA|few
CAWSGGLGNQPQHF
TGTGCCTGGAGTGGTGGGCTCGGCAATCAGCCCCAGCATTTT
>TRBV7-2|TRBJ2-1|TRBD2|NA
CASSFASGTNNEQFF
TGTGCCAGCAGCTTTGCATCCGGGACTAACAATGAGCAGTTCTTC